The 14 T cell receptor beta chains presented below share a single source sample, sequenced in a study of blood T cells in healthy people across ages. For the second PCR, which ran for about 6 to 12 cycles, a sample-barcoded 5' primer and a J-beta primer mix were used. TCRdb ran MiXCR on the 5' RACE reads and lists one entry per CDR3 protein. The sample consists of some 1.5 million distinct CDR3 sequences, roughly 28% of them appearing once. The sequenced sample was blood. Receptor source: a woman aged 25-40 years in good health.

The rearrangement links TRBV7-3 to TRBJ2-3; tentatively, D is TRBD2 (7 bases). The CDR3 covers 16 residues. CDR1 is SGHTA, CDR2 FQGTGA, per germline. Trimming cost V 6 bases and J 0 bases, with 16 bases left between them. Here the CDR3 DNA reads TGTGCCAGCAGGCTAAACGGGGGGCCGAGCACAGATACGCAGTATTTT. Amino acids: CASRLNGGPSTDTQYF. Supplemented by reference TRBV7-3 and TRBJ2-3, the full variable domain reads GAGVSQTPSNKVTEKGKYVELRCDPISGHTALYWYRQSLGQGPEFLIYFQGTGAADDSGLPNDRFFAVRPEGSVSTLKIQRTERGDSAVYLCASRLNGGPSTDTQYFGPGTRLTVL.

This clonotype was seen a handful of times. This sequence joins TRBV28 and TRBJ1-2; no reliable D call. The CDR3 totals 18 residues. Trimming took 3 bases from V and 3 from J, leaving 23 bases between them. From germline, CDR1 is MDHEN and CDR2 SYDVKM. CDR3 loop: CASSLVNLESNPDYGYTF. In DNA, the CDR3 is TGTGCCAGCAGTTTGGTTAACCTGGAGTCTAATCCGGACTATGGCTACACCTTC.

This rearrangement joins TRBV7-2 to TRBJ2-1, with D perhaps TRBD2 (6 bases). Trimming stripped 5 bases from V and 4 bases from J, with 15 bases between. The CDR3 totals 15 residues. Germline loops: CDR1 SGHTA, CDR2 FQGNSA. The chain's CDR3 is CASSLDYRGYNEQFF. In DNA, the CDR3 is TGTGCCAGCAGCCTGGACTATCGGGGTTACAATGAGCAGTTCTTC.

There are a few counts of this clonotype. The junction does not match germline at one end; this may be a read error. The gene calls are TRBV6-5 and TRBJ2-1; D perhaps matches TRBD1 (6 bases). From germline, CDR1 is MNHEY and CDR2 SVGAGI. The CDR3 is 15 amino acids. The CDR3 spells CTSSLTGSGYNEQFF. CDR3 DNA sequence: TGTACCAGCAGCCTAACAGGGTCGGGGTACAATGAGCAGTTCTTC.

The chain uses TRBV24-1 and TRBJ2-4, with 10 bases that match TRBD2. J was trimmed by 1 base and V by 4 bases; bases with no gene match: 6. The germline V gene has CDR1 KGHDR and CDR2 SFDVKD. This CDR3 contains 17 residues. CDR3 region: CATSDLSGREAKNIQYF. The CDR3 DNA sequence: TGTGCCACCAGTGACCTGAGCGGGAGGGAGGCCAAAAACATTCAGTACTTC.

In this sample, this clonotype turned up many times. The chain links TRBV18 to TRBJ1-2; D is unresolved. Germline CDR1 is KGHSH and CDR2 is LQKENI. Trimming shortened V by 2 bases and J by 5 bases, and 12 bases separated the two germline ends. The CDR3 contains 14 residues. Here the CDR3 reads CASSPSDPFYGYTF. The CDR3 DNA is TGTGCCAGCTCACCATCGGACCCCTTTTATGGCTACACCTTC. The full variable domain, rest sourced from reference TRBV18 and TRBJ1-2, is NAGVMQNPRHLVRRRGQEARLRCSPMKGHSHVYWYRQLPEEGLKFMVYLQKENIIDESGMPKERFSAEFPKEGPSILRIQQVVRGDSAAYFCASSPSDPFYGYTFGSGTRLTVV.

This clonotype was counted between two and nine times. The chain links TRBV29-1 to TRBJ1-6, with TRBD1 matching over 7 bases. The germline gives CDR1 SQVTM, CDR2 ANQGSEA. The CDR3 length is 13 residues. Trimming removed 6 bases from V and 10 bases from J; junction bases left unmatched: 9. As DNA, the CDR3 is TGCAGCGTCGCCACAGGGGTAGGATCACCCCTCCACTTT. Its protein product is CSVATGVGSPLHF.

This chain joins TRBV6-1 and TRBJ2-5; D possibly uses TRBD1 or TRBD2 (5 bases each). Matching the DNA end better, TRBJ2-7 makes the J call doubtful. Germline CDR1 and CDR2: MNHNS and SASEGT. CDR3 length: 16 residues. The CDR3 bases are TGTGCCAGCAGTGGTATACATCGGGGCAAGGGGTGCGAGCAGTACTTC. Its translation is CASSGIHRGKGCEQYF.

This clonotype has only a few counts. The DNA of the CDR3 is TGTGCCAGCTCAAGGCTAACCTACAATGAGCAGTTCTTC. This sequence encodes CASSRLTYNEQFF. This chain joins TRBV2 and TRBJ2-1; D is ambiguous. V was trimmed by 8 bases and J by 2 bases, leaving 10 bases between them. This CDR3 region has 13 residues. The V gene's germline CDR1 is SNHLY and CDR2 FYNNEI.

The CDR3 reads CSARDVAERDTQYF. CDR3 coding DNA: TGCAGTGCTAGAGACGTAGCGGAGAGAGATACGCAGTATTTT. This chain links TRBV20-1 with TRBJ2-3; D might be TRBD2 (6 bases). There are 14 residues in the CDR3. Germline values: CDR1 DFQATT, CDR2 SNEGSKA (reference sequence). Trimming left V 0 bases short and J 5 bases short, with 12 bases between.

The CDR3 loop reads CASSGGQGNNSPLHF. The CDR3 DNA follows: TGTGCCAGCAGTGGGGGACAGGGGAATAATTCACCCCTCCACTTT. This rearrangement joins TRBV28 to TRBJ1-6; the match to TRBD1 covers 10 bases. There are 15 residues in the CDR3. Germline V CDR1 and CDR2: MDHEN, SYDVKM. The V segment lost 5 bases and the J segment 5 bases; nucleotides outside the gene matches: 3.

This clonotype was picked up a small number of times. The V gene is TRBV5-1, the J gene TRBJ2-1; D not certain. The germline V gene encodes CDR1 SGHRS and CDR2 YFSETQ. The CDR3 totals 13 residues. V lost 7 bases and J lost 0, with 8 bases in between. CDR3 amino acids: CASGQHSYNEQFF. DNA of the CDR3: TGCGCCAGCGGTCAACACTCCTACAATGAGCAGTTCTTC.

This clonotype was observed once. CDR3 loop: CASSPLSLDSRGVNTEAFF. CDR3 nucleotide sequence: TGTGCCAGCTCACCGCTGTCCCTGGACAGTCGGGGGGTGAACACTGAAGCTTTCTTT. V is TRBV18 and J is TRBJ1-1, with a weak D call TRBD1 (6 bases). Per germline, CDR1 KGHSH and CDR2 LQKENI. The ends were cut back, 3 bases at V and 0 bases at J, with 23 bases in the middle. CDR3 length equals 19 residues.

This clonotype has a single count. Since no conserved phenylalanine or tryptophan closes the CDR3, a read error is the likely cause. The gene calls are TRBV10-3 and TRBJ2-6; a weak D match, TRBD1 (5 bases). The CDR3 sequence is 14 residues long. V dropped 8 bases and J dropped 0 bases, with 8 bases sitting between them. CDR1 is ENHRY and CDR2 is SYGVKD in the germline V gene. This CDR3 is CAIPDSSGANVLTV. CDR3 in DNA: TGTGCCATCCCTGACAGCTCTGGGGCCAACGTCCTGACTGTC.